What follows are 6 T cell receptor beta chains derived from one specimen sequenced in a study of cytomegalovirus exposure and HLA in healthy donors. With 60 Vbeta and 13 Jbeta primers, the PCR was carried out. Clones were sequenced by immunoSEQ multiplex PCR, and TCRdb holds only the in-frame ones, with some missing. The sample includes about 140,000 clones, more than 75% seen only once; the top ten take about 2.2%. The sequenced sample consisted of PBMCs. The receptors were gathered from a man aged 50 or older in good health and CMV-seronegative.

The chain combines TRBV2 with TRBJ1-2; 9 positions agree with TRBD1. The CDR3 covers 14 residues. Trimming removed 4 bases from V and 3 bases from J; junction bases left unmatched: 3. Germline assignment: CDR1 SNHLY and CDR2 FYNNEI. The DNA of the CDR3 is TGTGCCAGCAGTGTCCGGACAGGGGACTATGGCTACACCTTC. The encoded protein is CASSVRTGDYGYTF.

V usage is TRBV5-8 and J usage is TRBJ2-5; a weak D match, TRBD2 (6 bases). The J call could be wrong; TRBJ2-7 is a better fit for the DNA end. Germline V gene lookup returns CDR1 SGHTS and CDR2 YDEGEE. The length of the CDR3 is 14 residues. The CDR3 DNA sequence: TGTGCCAGCGCCCCAGACGGGGGACTCTACGAGCAGTACTTC. Amino acids: CASAPDGGLYEQYF.

The J gene is TRBJ2-3, the V gene TRBV6-1; 8 nucleotides line up with TRBD1. Germline values: CDR1 MNHNS, CDR2 SASEGT. CDR3 length equals 16 residues. J lost 0 bases, V lost 2 bases, and 4 bases had no gene match. The CDR3 protein is CASSERTGRSTDTQYF. The CDR3 region has the DNA TGTGCCAGCAGTGAACGGACAGGGAGGAGCACAGATACGCAGTATTTT.

The chain uses TRBV30 and TRBJ2-5; D is possibly TRBD2 (6 bases). Germline loops: CDR1 GTSNPN, CDR2 SVGIG (reference sequence). Between the trimmed V and J ends, which lost 3 bases and 2 bases, there was a span of 13 bases. The CDR3 consists of 14 residues. The CDR3 region is CAWSGGGLQETQYF. The CDR3 DNA reads as TGTGCCTGGAGCGGGGGAGGACTGCAAGAGACCCAGTACTTC.

The V call is TRBV4-1, the J call TRBJ2-2, with a tentative D call TRBD1 (6 bases). Germline CDR1 and CDR2: MGHRA and YSYEKL. Trimming stripped 4 bases from V and 1 base from J, with 10 bases between. This CDR3 is built from 15 residues. The CDR3 nucleotides read TGCGCCAGCAGCCTCGAACAGGGGAACACCGGGGAGCTGTTTTTT. Translating gives CASSLEQGNTGELFF.

The genes are TRBV2 and TRBJ2-1, with 11 bases fitting TRBD2. The CDR3 extends over 15 amino acids. V shed 1 base, J shed 8 bases, and the junction held 4 bases outside the gene matches. Germline assignment: CDR1 SNHLY and CDR2 FYNNEI. The DNA of the CDR3 is TGTGCCAGCAGTGAAGGTAGACTAGCGGGATATGAGCAGTTCTTC. It encodes CASSEGRLAGYEQFF.